These 16 T cell receptor beta chains originate from one sample sequenced in a study of shared clonotypes between healthy human individuals. CD8 cells classed as naive were CD45RO-negative and positively selected for CCR7, excluding terminally differentiated effector memory CD45RA+ cells. The method was immunoSEQ multiplex PCR; TCRdb's version includes in-frame clones alone and lacks a portion of them. The sample has over 2 million clones; just under 95% are singletons. Sequencing was done on a sample of naive CD8+ T cells sorted from blood. Receptor source: a man aged 18 to 30 in good health.

The chain combines TRBV9 with TRBJ2-3, with a tentative D call TRBD2 (5 bases). Germline assignment: CDR1 SGDLS and CDR2 YYNGEE. The CDR3 is made up of 17 amino acids. The V end lost 3 bases, the J end lost 0 bases, and 17 bases lay between the germline ends. CDR3 bases: TGTGCCAGCAGCGACCTCGAAATCGGGGATAGCACAGATACGCAGTATTTT. It yields the protein CASSDLEIGDSTDTQYF.

The DNA for the CDR3 is TGTGCCAGCAGCGTAGTCGGGGGTGGGAATGAGCAGTTCTTC. Protein product: CASSVVGGGNEQFF. The J gene is TRBJ2-1, the V gene TRBV9; TRBD2 is a possible D gene (6 bases). Trimming cost V 0 bases and J 7 bases, with 11 bases left between them. This CDR3 comprises 14 residues. The germline gives CDR1 SGDLS, CDR2 YYNGEE.

V usage is TRBV9 and J usage is TRBJ2-2; D is possibly TRBD2 (7 bases). Germline CDR1 and CDR2: SGDLS and YYNGEE. Trimming cost V 2 bases and J 8 bases, with 16 bases left between them. The CDR3 loop spans 15 amino acids. DNA of the CDR3: TGTGCCAGCAGCGTCGCAGGGGTGCGGGAGGGGGAGCTGTTTTTT. This translates into CASSVAGVREGELFF. The complete variable domain, with remaining parts taken from reference TRBV9 and TRBJ2-2, reads DSGVTQTPKHLITATGQRVTLRCSPRSGDLSVYWYQQSLDQGLQFLIQYYNGEERAKGNILERFSAQQFPDLHSELNLSSLELGDSALYFCASSVAGVREGELFFGEGSRLTVL.

The CDR3: CASSLPNTGELFF. The CDR3 bases are TGTGCCAGCAGCTTGCCGAACACCGGGGAGCTGTTTTTT. The rearrangement joins TRBV7-6 to TRBJ2-2; no firm D call. V shed 3 bases and J shed 0 bases, with 2 bases lying between them. This CDR3 region has 13 residues. From germline, CDR1 is SGHVS and CDR2 FNYEAQ.

CDR3 amino acids: CASSTRGGVSDEQFF. DNA of the CDR3: TGTGCCAGCAGCACGCGGGGGGGCGTTTCCGATGAGCAGTTCTTC. The J gene is TRBJ2-1, the V gene TRBV5-4, with 9 bases matching TRBD2. The V and J ends lost 4 bases and 8 bases, in that order; junction bases with no gene match: 10. This CDR3 contains 15 residues. Germline lookup yields CDR1 SGHNT and CDR2 YYREEE (reference sequence).

This clone was counted between two and nine times. The chain employs TRBV18 and TRBJ1-2; a weak D match, TRBD1 (5 bases). The CDR3 loop spans 15 amino acids. CDR1 KGHSH and CDR2 LQKENI come from the germline V gene. Deletions cut 2 bases from V and 4 bases from J, with 14 bases between. The DNA for the CDR3 is TGTGCCAGCTCACCAGCGACAGTCGGTAGCTATGGCTACACCTTC. It specifies CASSPATVGSYGYTF.

The V call is TRBV9, the J call TRBJ2-2; D unclear. CDR3 length: 13 residues. V lost 4 bases and J lost 5, with 9 bases in between. The germline V gene has CDR1 SGDLS and CDR2 YYNGEE. CDR3 loop: CASSKGGTGELFF. The DNA of the CDR3 is TGTGCCAGCAGCAAAGGTGGGACCGGGGAGCTGTTTTTT.

This chain connects TRBV7-9 to TRBJ1-2; D gene unclear. V dropped 2 bases and J dropped 1 base, with 14 bases sitting between them. Germline assignment: CDR1 SEHNR and CDR2 FQNEAQ (reference sequence). This CDR3 spans 16 amino acids. This CDR3 is CASSLPPLEGNYGYTF. The CDR3 DNA follows: TGTGCCAGCAGCTTACCCCCCCTTGAGGGTAACTATGGCTACACCTTC.

The CDR3 loop reads CASKGAGPFGGWEETQYF. The CDR3 coding sequence is TGCGCCAGCAAGGGAGCGGGGCCCTTTGGCGGTTGGGAAGAGACCCAGTACTTC. This chain links TRBV10-2 with TRBJ2-5; 7 bases match TRBD2. CDR3 length equals 18 residues. V dropped 7 bases and J dropped 3; count of bases not matched to a gene: 20. Germline V gene sequence: CDR1 WSHSY, CDR2 SAAADI.

There are a few counts of this clone. The J gene is TRBJ1-3, the V gene TRBV19, with unresolved D. V dropped 9 bases and J dropped 0 bases, with 9 bases sitting between them. Germline V gene lookup returns CDR1 LNHDA and CDR2 SQIVND (reference sequence). The CDR3 extends over 13 amino acids. In DNA, the CDR3 is TGTGCCAGCCGGGAAAGCTCTGGAAACACCATATATTTT. Translating gives CASRESSGNTIYF.

The gene calls are TRBV18 and TRBJ2-1, with 9 nucleotides matching TRBD2. The junction had 5 bases not matched to a gene; V was cut back by 0 bases and J by 5 bases. CDR3 length: 16 residues. The germline gives CDR1 KGHSH, CDR2 LQKENI. The CDR3 DNA reads as TGTGCCAGCTCACCACCATTAGCGGGAGACAACAATGAGCAGTTCTTC. Protein sequence: CASSPPLAGDNNEQFF.

The genes are TRBV7-9 and TRBJ1-3; 9 nucleotides match TRBD1. The germline gives CDR1 SEHNR, CDR2 FQNEAQ (reference sequence). The V and J ends lost 4 bases and 0 bases, in that order; junction bases with no gene match: 10. This CDR3 has 18 amino acids. CDR3 sequence reads: CASSSPGQGVFSGNTIYF. As DNA, the CDR3 is TGTGCCAGCAGCTCACCGGGACAGGGCGTTTTCTCTGGAAACACCATATATTTT.

Written as DNA, the CDR3 is TGTGCCAGCAGCTCCTCAGGGGGACTCCAAGAGACCCAGTACTTC. This codes for CASSSSGGLQETQYF. The chain links TRBV7-9 to TRBJ2-5, with TRBD1 as a possible D gene (7 bases). The CDR3 runs 15 residues. CDR1 and CDR2 (germline): SEHNR, FQNEAQ (reference sequence). The V gene lost 4 bases and the J gene lost 1 base, with 13 bases spanning the gap.

The chain carries TRBV27 and TRBJ2-2; D unresolved. V was cut by 2 bases and J by 8 bases, with 18 bases left in between. Germline CDR1 reads MNHEY; CDR2 reads SMNVEV (reference sequence). The length of the CDR3 is 16 residues. Here the CDR3 DNA reads TGTGCCAGCAGTTTACGGTCTACCTTCAACAGAGGGGAGCTGTTTTTT. Its translation: CASSLRSTFNRGELFF.

The rearrangement links TRBV19 to TRBJ2-5; D not certain. In germline, CDR1 is LNHDA, CDR2 SQIVND (reference sequence). The V end lost 7 bases, the J end lost 4 bases, and 10 bases lay between the germline ends. This CDR3 comprises 12 residues. The CDR3 coding sequence is TGTGCCAGTAACTCATGGGGAGAGACCCAGTACTTC. It translates to CASNSWGETQYF.

V gene TRBV9 combines with J gene TRBJ2-7; TRBD2 agrees at 12 bases. The CDR3 runs 14 residues. The ends lost 3 bases at V and 4 bases at J; junction bases unmatched: 2. CDR1 is SGDLS, CDR2 YYNGEE, per germline. DNA for the CDR3: TGTGCCAGCAGCGACGGGACTAGCGGGTACGAGCAGTACTTC. Its translation: CASSDGTSGYEQYF.